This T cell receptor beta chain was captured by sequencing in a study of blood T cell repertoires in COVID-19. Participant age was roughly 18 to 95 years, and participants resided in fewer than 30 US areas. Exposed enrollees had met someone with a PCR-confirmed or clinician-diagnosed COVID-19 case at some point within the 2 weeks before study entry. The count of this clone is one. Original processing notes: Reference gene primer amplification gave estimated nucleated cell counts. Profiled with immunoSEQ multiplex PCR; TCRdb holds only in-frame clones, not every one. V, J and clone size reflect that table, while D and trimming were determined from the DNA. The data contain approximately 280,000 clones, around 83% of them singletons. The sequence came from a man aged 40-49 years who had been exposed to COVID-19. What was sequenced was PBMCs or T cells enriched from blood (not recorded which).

The CDR3 sequence is CASSKLASGRASPYEQYF. CDR3 nucleotide sequence: TGTGCCAGCAGCAAACTCGCTAGCGGGAGGGCAAGTCCCTACGAGCAGTACTTC. This chain links TRBV21-1 with TRBJ2-7; no DNA check was done on the table's D call, TRBD2. TRBV21-1 is a pseudogene. This CDR3 comprises 18 residues.